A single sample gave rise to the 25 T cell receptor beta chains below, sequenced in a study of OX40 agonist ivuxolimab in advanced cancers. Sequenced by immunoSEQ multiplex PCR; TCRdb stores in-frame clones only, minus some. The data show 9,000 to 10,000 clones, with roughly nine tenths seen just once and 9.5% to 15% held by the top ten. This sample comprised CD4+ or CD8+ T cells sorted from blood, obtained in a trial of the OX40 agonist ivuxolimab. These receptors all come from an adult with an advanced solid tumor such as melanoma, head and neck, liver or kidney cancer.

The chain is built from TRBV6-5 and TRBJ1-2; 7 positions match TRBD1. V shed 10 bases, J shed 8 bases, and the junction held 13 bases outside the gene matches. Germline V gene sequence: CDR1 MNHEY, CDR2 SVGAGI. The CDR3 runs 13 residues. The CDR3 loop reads CATHRGRVGGYTF. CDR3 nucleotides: TGTGCCACTCACAGGGGCCGAGTCGGCGGCTACACCTTC.

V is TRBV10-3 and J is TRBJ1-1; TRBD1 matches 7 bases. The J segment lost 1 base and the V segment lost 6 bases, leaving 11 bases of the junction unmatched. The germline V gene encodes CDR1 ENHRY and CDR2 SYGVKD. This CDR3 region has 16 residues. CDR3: CAISSGRQGRNTEAFF. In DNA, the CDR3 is TGTGCCATCAGCTCAGGCCGACAGGGTCGGAACACTGAAGCTTTCTTT.

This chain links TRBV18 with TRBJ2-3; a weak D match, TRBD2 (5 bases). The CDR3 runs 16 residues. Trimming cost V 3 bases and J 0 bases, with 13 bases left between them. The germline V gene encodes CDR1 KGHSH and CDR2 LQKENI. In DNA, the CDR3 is TGTGCCAGCTCACCCCGGAGGTATACTAGCACAGATACGCAGTATTTT. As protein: CASSPRRYTSTDTQYF.

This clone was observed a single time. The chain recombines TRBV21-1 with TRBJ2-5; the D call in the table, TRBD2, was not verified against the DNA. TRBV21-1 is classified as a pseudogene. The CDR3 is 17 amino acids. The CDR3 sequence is CASSKRRSGKGEETQYF. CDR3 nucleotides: TGTGCCAGCAGCAAAAGGAGAAGCGGGAAGGGTGAAGAGACCCAGTACTTC.

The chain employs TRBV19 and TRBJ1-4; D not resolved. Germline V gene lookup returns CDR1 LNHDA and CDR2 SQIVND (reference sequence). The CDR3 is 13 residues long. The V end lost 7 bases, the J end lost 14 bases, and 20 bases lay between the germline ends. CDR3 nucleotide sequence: TGTGCCAGTACGGATCGACGCGCGAGAGGGCTGTTTTTT. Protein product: CASTDRRARGLFF.

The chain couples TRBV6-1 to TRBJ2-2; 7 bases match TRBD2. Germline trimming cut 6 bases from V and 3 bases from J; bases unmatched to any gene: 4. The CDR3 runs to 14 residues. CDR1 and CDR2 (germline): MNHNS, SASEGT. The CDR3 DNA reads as TGTGCCAGCAGGGTAGGGAGGGACACCGGGGAGCTGTTTTTT. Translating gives CASRVGRDTGELFF.

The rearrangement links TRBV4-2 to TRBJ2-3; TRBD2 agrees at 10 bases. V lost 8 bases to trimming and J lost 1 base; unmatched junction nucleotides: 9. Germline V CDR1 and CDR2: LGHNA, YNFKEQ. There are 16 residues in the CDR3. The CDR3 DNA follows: TGTGCCAGCTCCGGGGAAACTAGCGGGGGCACAGATACGCAGTATTTT. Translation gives CASSGETSGGTDTQYF.

CDR3 sequence reads: CASSQQGLENTIYF. Here the CDR3 DNA reads TGTGCCAGCAGCCAACAGGGTCTAGAAAACACCATATATTTT. The chain combines TRBV14 with TRBJ1-3, with a weak D call TRBD1 (5 bases). The CDR3 sequence is 14 residues long. V lost 2 bases, J lost 6 bases, and 11 bases lay in between. In germline, CDR1 is SGHDN, CDR2 FVKESK.

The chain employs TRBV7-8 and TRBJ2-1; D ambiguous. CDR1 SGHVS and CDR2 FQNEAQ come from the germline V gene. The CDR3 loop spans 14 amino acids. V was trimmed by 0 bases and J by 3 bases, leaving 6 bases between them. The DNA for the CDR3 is TGTGCCAGCAGCTTAGCCAGTATCTACAATGAGCAGTTCTTC. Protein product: CASSLASIYNEQFF.

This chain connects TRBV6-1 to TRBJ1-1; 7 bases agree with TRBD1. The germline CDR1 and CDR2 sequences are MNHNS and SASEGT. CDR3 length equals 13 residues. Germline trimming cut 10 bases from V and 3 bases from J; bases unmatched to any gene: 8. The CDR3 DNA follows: TGTGCCACCCGGGACAGCGCCCACACTGAAGCTTTCTTT. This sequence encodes CATRDSAHTEAFF.

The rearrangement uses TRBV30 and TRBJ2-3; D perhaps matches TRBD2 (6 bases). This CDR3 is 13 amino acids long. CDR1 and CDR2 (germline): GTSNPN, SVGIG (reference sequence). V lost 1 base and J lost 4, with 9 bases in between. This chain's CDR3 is CAWSGGNADTQYF. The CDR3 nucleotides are TGTGCCTGGAGTGGCGGGAATGCAGATACGCAGTATTTT.

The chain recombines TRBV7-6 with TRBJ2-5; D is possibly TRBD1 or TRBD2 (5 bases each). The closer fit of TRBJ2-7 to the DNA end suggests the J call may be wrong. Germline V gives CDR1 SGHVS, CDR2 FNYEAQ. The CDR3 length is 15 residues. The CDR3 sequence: CASSLNQGEAYEQYF. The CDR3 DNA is TGTGCCAGCAGCTTGAACCAGGGAGAAGCCTACGAGCAGTACTTC.

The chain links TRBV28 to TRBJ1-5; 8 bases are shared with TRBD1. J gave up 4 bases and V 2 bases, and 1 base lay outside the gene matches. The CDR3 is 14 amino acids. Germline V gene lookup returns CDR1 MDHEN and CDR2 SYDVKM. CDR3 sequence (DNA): TGTGCCAGCAGTTTACAGGGGGCGAATCAGCCCCAGCATTTT. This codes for CASSLQGANQPQHF.

This CDR3 is CASSPPGQGNIQYF. In nucleotides, the CDR3 is TGTGCCAGCTCACCTCCAGGACAGGGAAACATTCAGTACTTC. The chain joins TRBV18 to TRBJ2-4, with 8 bases lining up with TRBD1. The CDR3 extends over 14 amino acids. Germline CDR1 and CDR2: KGHSH and LQKENI. V trimming: 3 bases; J trimming: 6 bases; junction bases outside the gene matches: 4. Using reference TRBV18 and TRBJ2-4 for the parts outside the CDR3, the full variable domain is NAGVMQNPRHLVRRRGQEARLRCSPMKGHSHVYWYRQLPEEGLKFMVYLQKENIIDESGMPKERFSAEFPKEGPSILRIQQVVRGDSAAYFCASSPPGQGNIQYFGAGTRLSVL.

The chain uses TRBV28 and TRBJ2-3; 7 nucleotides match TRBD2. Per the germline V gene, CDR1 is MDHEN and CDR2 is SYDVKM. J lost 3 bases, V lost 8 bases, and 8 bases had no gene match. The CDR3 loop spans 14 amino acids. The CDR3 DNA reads TGTGCCAGCCGCGTGGGAGGGATGACAGATACGCAGTATTTT. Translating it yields CASRVGGMTDTQYF.

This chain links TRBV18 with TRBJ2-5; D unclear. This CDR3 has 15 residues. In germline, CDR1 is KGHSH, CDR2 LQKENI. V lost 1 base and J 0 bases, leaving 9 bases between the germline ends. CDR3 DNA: TGTGCCAGCTCACCACGAACAGACCACCAAGAGACCCAGTACTTC. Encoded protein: CASSPRTDHQETQYF. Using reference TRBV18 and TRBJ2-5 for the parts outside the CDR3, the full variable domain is NAGVMQNPRHLVRRRGQEARLRCSPMKGHSHVYWYRQLPEEGLKFMVYLQKENIIDESGMPKERFSAEFPKEGPSILRIQQVVRGDSAAYFCASSPRTDHQETQYFGPGTRLLVL.

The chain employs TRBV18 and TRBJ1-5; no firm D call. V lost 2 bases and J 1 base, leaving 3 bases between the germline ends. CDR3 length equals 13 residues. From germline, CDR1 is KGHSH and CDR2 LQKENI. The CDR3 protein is CASSPGSNQPQHF. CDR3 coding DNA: TGTGCCAGCTCACCAGGCAGCAATCAGCCCCAGCATTTT.

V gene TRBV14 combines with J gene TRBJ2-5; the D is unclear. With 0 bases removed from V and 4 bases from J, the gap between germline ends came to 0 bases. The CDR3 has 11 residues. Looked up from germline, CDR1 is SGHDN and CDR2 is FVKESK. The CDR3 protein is CASSQEETQYF. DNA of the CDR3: TGTGCCAGCAGCCAAGAAGAGACCCAGTACTTC.

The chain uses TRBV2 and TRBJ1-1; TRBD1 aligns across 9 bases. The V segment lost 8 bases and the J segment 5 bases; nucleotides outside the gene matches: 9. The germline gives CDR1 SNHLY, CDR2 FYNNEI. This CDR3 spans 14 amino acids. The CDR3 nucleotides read TGTGCCAGCGTTAGAAGGACAGGGGTGACTGAAGCTTTCTTT. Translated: CASVRRTGVTEAFF.

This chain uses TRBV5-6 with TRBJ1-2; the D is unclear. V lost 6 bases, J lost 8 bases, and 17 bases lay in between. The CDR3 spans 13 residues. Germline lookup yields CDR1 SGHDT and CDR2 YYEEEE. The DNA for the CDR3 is TGTGCCAGCAACTCCGGGAGAACGGAGGGCTACACCTTC. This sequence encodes CASNSGRTEGYTF.

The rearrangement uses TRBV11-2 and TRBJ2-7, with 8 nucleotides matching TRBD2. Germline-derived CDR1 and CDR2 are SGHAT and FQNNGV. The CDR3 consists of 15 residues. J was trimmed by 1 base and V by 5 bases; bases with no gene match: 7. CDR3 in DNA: TGTGCCAGCAGCCCTCGACCGGGAGGGTCCTACGAGCAGTACTTC. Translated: CASSPRPGGSYEQYF.

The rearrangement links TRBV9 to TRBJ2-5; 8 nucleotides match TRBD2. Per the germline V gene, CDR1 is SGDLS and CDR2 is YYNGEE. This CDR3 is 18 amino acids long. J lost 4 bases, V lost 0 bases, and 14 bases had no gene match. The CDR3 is CASSVAPAGVGMGETQYF. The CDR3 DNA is TGTGCCAGCAGCGTAGCTCCAGCGGGAGTGGGTATGGGAGAGACCCAGTACTTC.

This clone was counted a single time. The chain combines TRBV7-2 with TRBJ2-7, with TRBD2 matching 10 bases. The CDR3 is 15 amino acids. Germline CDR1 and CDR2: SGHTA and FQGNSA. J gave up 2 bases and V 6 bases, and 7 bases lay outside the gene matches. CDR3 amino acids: CASSLRTSGTYEQYF. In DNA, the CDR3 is TGTGCCAGCAGTCTCCGGACTAGCGGTACCTACGAGCAGTACTTC.

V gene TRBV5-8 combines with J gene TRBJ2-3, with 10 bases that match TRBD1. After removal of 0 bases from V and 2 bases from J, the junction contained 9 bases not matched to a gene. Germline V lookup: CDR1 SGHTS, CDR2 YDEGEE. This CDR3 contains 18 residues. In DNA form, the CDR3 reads TGTGCCAGCAGCTTGGTGACAGGGGGCTTTTTAGACACAGATACGCAGTATTTT. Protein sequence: CASSLVTGGFLDTDTQYF.

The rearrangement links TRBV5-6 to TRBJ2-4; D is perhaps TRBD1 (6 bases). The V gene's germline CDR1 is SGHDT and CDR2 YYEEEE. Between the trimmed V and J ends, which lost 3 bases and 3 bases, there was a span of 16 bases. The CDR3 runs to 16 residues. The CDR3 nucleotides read TGTGCCAGCAGCTCCCCAGGGGTAATAGGCAAAAACATTCAGTACTTC. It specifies CASSSPGVIGKNIQYF.